The rows below give T cell receptor beta chains drawn from one sample of a study of blood T cell repertoires in COVID-19. Sequencing used immunoSEQ multiplex PCR; TCRdb keeps in-frame clones, though not all of them. The sample yields 100,000 to 150,000 clones, approximately 85% seen once. Material for sequencing was peripheral blood. The receptors originated from a man aged 30 to 39 with COVID-19, enrolled during active disease. Both conserved end residues are part of each CDR3. A D gene is named only where the DNA matches it firmly. Where a row states a size, it is once, few, many or the class of an expanded clone; other rows omit it.

size	V	D	J	CDR3	DNA
NA	TRBV7-9	NA	TRBJ2-7	CASSLTTGSYEQYF	TGTGCCAGCAGCTTAACGACGGGATCCTACGAGCAGTACTTC
NA	TRBV11-2	TRBD2	TRBJ2-1	CASSLSGGGYSYNEQFF	TGTGCCAGCAGCTTATCGGGCGGGGGGTACTCCTACAATGAGCAGTTCTTC
NA	TRBV19	NA	TRBJ1-1	CASSSQGGTEAFF	TGTGCCAGTAGTTCCCAGGGTGGCACTGAAGCTTTCTTT
NA	TRBV18	TRBD1	TRBJ2-7	CASSPAPGQAYEQYF	TGTGCCAGCTCACCGGCACCGGGACAGGCCTACGAGCAGTACTTC
NA	TRBV4-1	TRBD2	TRBJ2-5	CASSQFSGIEETQYF	TGCGCCAGCAGCCAATTTAGCGGGATTGAAGAGACCCAGTACTTC
NA	TRBV28	TRBD2	TRBJ2-3	CASSLRASGRGTDTQYF	TGTGCCAGCAGTTTAAGGGCTAGCGGGCGGGGCACAGATACGCAGTATTTT
few	TRBV19	NA	TRBJ1-5	CASSIYMNQPQHF	TGTGCCAGTAGTATATACATGAATCAGCCCCAGCATTTT
NA	TRBV3-1/TRBV3-2	TRBD1	TRBJ1-3	CASSPLDPLTGGNGNTIYF	TGTGCCAGCAGCCCACTCGATCCACTGACAGGGGGCAATGGAAACACCATATATTTT
NA	TRBV6-5	NA	TRBJ1-2	CASSRENYGYTF	TGTGCCAGCAGCAGGGAAAACTATGGCTACACCTTC
few	TRBV25-1	TRBD1	TRBJ2-5	CASSGGLGTGRVETQYF	TGTGCCAGCAGTGGCGGTCTAGGGACAGGGCGGGTAGAGACCCAGTACTTC
NA	TRBV19	TRBD1	TRBJ2-5	CASSRGTGWQETQYF	TGTGCCAGTAGTAGAGGGACAGGGTGGCAAGAGACCCAGTACTTC
NA	TRBV5-1	NA	TRBJ2-6	CASSPPGSGANVLTF	TGCGCCAGCAGCCCGCCCGGGTCTGGGGCCAACGTCCTGACTTTC
NA	TRBV2	NA	TRBJ2-3	CASSGGVAATSTDTQYF	TGTGCCAGCAGTGGGGGGGTAGCTGCCACTAGCACAGATACGCAGTATTTT
NA	TRBV7-3	TRBD1	TRBJ2-2	CASSLPTGGPTGELFF	TGTGCCAGCAGCTTACCTACAGGGGGTCCCACCGGGGAGCTGTTTTTT
NA	TRBV27	TRBD1	TRBJ1-1	CASSSRQGMNTEAFF	TGTGCCAGCAGTTCTCGACAGGGGATGAACACTGAAGCTTTCTTT
NA	TRBV28	TRBD1	TRBJ1-1	CASRSSGTGVSMNTEAFF	TGTGCCAGCAGAAGCTCCGGGACAGGGGTTTCCATGAACACTGAAGCTTTCTTT
NA	TRBV5-1	TRBD1	TRBJ1-2	CASSSGQGVGYGYTF	TGCGCCAGCAGCTCTGGACAGGGGGTAGGCTATGGCTACACCTTC
NA	TRBV29-1	TRBD1	TRBJ1-5	CSVGTGAGGSNQPQHF	TGCAGCGTTGGGACAGGCGCGGGGGGTAGCAATCAGCCCCAGCATTTT
NA	TRBV6-2/TRBV6-3	TRBD2	TRBJ2-2	CASTPPGGGELFF	TGTGCCAGCACCCCCCCGGGGGGCGGGGAGCTGTTTTTT
NA	TRBV7-9	NA	TRBJ1-3	CASSSGLSGNTIYF	TGTGCCAGCAGCTCCGGACTCTCTGGAAACACCATATATTTT
few	TRBV5-1	TRBD2	TRBJ2-1	CASRRMAVAGGPTNEQFF	TGCGCCAGCAGGAGGATGGCGGTAGCGGGAGGGCCGACGAATGAGCAGTTCTTC
NA	TRBV5-1	NA	TRBJ2-7	CASSLGSHYEQYF	TGCGCCAGCAGCTTGGGGAGCCACTACGAGCAGTACTTC
NA	TRBV29-1	TRBD1	TRBJ1-4	CSAGTGNEKLFF	TGCAGCGCGGGGACAGGGAACGAAAAACTGTTTTTT
NA	TRBV7-2	NA	TRBJ1-1	CASSTIGGGHTEAFF	TGTGCCAGCAGTACTATCGGGGGGGGCCACACTGAAGCTTTCTTT
few	TRBV6-5	TRBD2	TRBJ2-3	CASSPLAGTGDTQYF	TGTGCCAGCAGTCCCCTAGCGGGGACTGGGGATACGCAGTATTTT
few	TRBV7-8	NA	TRBJ2-7	CASSLGGDGGQYF	TGTGCCAGCAGCTTAGGGGGGGATGGCGGGCAGTACTTC
NA	TRBV6-5	NA	TRBJ1-1	CASRQVNTEAFF	TGTGCCAGCAGACAGGTAAACACTGAAGCTTTCTTT
NA	TRBV5-1	NA	TRBJ2-1	CASSFSGADNEQFF	TGCGCCAGCAGCTTTTCGGGAGCAGACAATGAGCAGTTCTTC